The 2 T cell receptor beta chains given below trace back to one sample, sequenced in a study of cytomegalovirus exposure and HLA in healthy donors. Researchers ran the PCR with 60 Vbeta and 13 Jbeta primers. Repertoires were generated with immunoSEQ multiplex PCR, while TCRdb's copy carries only in-frame clones and drops some. This table has under 200,000 clones, roughly four fifths appearing once. The sample taken for sequencing was PBMCs. These receptors were obtained from a woman aged 45-60 years in good health and CMV-seronegative.

This clone appeared a single time. V is TRBV10-3 and J is TRBJ1-4; no definite D call. V dropped 11 bases and J dropped 0 bases, with 13 bases sitting between them. Germline V gives CDR1 ENHRY, CDR2 SYGVKD. The CDR3 has 14 residues. CDR3 DNA: TGTGCCTCCCAGGATCGTGCAACTAATGAAAAACTGTTTTTT. Protein product: CASQDRATNEKLFF.

The rearrangement uses TRBV29-1 and TRBJ2-7, with 9 bases identical to TRBD1. The CDR3 spans 12 residues. Germline assignment: CDR1 SQVTM and CDR2 ANQGSEA. J gave up 6 bases and V 4 bases, and 4 bases lay outside the gene matches. CDR3: CSVGQGVSEQYF. The CDR3 DNA reads TGCAGCGTTGGACAGGGGGTAAGCGAGCAGTACTTC.